The source of this T cell receptor beta chain is a study of graft-versus-host responses after intestinal transplantation. Overall study: Grafts were multivisceral, liver-intestinal, or isolated intestinal. The study, taken as a whole, reports: Allograft clonal ratios (graft-versus-host to host-versus-graft) were high in patients who had graft-donor T cell macrochimerism. Ileal or blood samples showed some GvH clones first, and such clones were also found in recipient marrow.

TCRdb's table, derived via immunoSEQ multiplex PCR, lists solely in-frame clones and lacks some. The sample shows some 88,000 clones, roughly 91% of them seen only once. The length of the CDR3 is 17 residues. Looked up from germline, CDR1 is GTSNPN and CDR2 is SVGIG (reference sequence). Trimming removed 1 base from V and 4 bases from J, with 20 bases in between. As regards this clone: Antigen specificity is unknown.

The source is a human donor who received an intestinal transplant. Source: unstimulated CD8+ T cells sorted from spleen or lymph node cells, taken before intestinal transplant. The V call is TRBV30, the J call TRBJ1-3, with a possible D match to TRBD1 (6 bases). The CDR3 DNA reads TGTGCCTGGAGTGGCCCGACCGGGGGGGCATCGGGAAACACCATATATTTT. Amino acids: CAWSGPTGGASGNTIYF.